The 21 T cell receptor beta chains below all came from one sample that was sequenced in a study of blood T cell repertoires in COVID-19. Libraries were prepared by immunoSEQ multiplex PCR; TCRdb keeps only in-frame clonotypes and omits some of them. The top ten hold about 3.1% of the sample, which has hundreds of thousands of clones, about 86% seen once. The specimen was PBMCs or T cells enriched from blood (not recorded which). The receptor source for this set is a woman aged 50 to 60 in a cohort exposed to, infected with or recovered from COVID-19 (not recorded which).

The CDR3 protein is CASSSYRDATEAFF. The DNA of the CDR3 is TGTGCCAGCAGCTCCTACAGGGATGCCACTGAAGCTTTCTTT. The chain employs TRBV13 and TRBJ1-1; D may be TRBD1 (6 bases). This CDR3 contains 14 residues. The V gene's germline CDR1 is PRHDT and CDR2 FYEKMQ (reference sequence). Trimming stripped 4 bases from V and 4 bases from J, with 13 bases between.

This clone showed up just a few times. The J gene is TRBJ2-7, the V gene TRBV30; no definite D call. Germline V lookup: CDR1 GTSNPN, CDR2 SVGIG (reference sequence). Trimming pared 0 bases from V and 2 bases from J, leaving 14 bases between. This CDR3 has 15 residues. In nucleotides, the CDR3 is TGTGCCTGGAGTGTACAACGTGATGGAGCCTACGAGCAGTACTTC. It specifies CAWSVQRDGAYEQYF.

The J gene is TRBJ2-7, the V gene TRBV28, with a tentative D call TRBD2 (5 bases). Trimming took off 6 bases at V and 5 bases at J, with 17 bases between the two ends. The germline CDR1 and CDR2 sequences are MDHEN and SYDVKM. This CDR3 is built from 14 residues. The CDR3 DNA reads as TGTGCCAGCAGGGCGGGTCGTATTCTCGACGAGCAGTACTTC. It specifies CASRAGRILDEQYF.

This clone was detected only a few times. This chain uses TRBV28 with TRBJ2-2; 8 nucleotides agree with TRBD2. Germline V gene data show CDR1 as MDHEN and CDR2 as SYDVKM. The CDR3 has 24 amino acids. Trimming cost V 4 bases and J 2 bases; bases outside gene matches: 30. The CDR3 protein is CASSSYPGLGVALRPLTNTGELFF. The CDR3 nucleotides read TGTGCCAGCAGTTCATATCCGGGACTAGGTGTTGCACTCCGCCCACTTACAAACACCGGGGAGCTGTTTTTT. Full variable domain (outside the CDR3, taken from reference TRBV28 and TRBJ2-2): DVKVTQSSRYLVKRTGEKVFLECVQDMDHENMFWYRQDPGLGLRLIYFSYDVKMKEKGDIPEGYSVSREKKERFSLILESASTNQTSMYLCASSSYPGLGVALRPLTNTGELFFGEGSRLTVL.

This chain joins TRBV3-1 (or the pseudogene TRBV3-2) and TRBJ2-2, with 7 bases aligning to TRBD2. V shed 2 bases, J shed 4 bases, and the junction held 7 bases outside the gene matches. CDR3 length: 16 amino acids. Germline V gene data show CDR1 as LGHDT and CDR2 as YNNKEL (reference sequence). The CDR3 bases are TGTGCCAGCAGCCAAACGACTAGCCCCAGCACCGGGGAGCTGTTTTTT. It encodes CASSQTTSPSTGELFF.

This sequence joins TRBV7-2 and TRBJ1-5, with D tentatively TRBD1 (6 bases). CDR1 SGHTA and CDR2 FQGNSA come from the germline V gene. The CDR3 is 14 residues long. V was cut by 4 bases and J by 5 bases, with 12 bases left in between. CDR3: CASSSQGNHQPQHF. CDR3 nucleotide sequence: TGTGCCAGCAGCTCACAGGGTAATCATCAGCCCCAGCATTTT.

The chain links TRBV9 to TRBJ2-3, with D perhaps matching TRBD2 (5 bases). V lost 0 bases, J lost 0 bases, and 11 bases lay in between. The CDR3 extends over 16 amino acids. In germline, CDR1 is SGDLS, CDR2 YYNGEE. CDR3 region: CASSVAASPSTDTQYF. DNA of the CDR3: TGTGCCAGCAGCGTAGCAGCTAGCCCTAGCACAGATACGCAGTATTTT.

The gene calls are TRBV28 and TRBJ1-5; maybe TRBD1 (6 bases). The V end was cut by 2 bases, the J end by 4 bases, with 12 bases between. CDR3 size: 15 residues. Looked up from germline, CDR1 is MDHEN and CDR2 is SYDVKM. CDR3 residues: CASSLVDSSNQPQHF. In nucleotides, the CDR3 is TGTGCCAGCAGTTTAGTGGACAGCTCGAATCAGCCCCAGCATTTT. The full variable domain, rest sourced from reference TRBV28 and TRBJ1-5, is DVKVTQSSRYLVKRTGEKVFLECVQDMDHENMFWYRQDPGLGLRLIYFSYDVKMKEKGDIPEGYSVSREKKERFSLILESASTNQTSMYLCASSLVDSSNQPQHFGDGTRLSIL.

The chain combines TRBV2 with TRBJ2-2; no reliable D call. The CDR3 is 14 residues long. CDR1 is SNHLY and CDR2 is FYNNEI in the germline V gene. V lost 1 base and J 1 base, leaving 4 bases between the germline ends. CDR3 nucleotides: TGTGCCAGCAGTGAAGGGCAGAACACCGGGGAGCTGTTTTTT. Translating it yields CASSEGQNTGELFF.

The genes are TRBV5-4 and TRBJ1-6; TRBD1 might be the D (6 bases). Germline CDR1 is SGHNT and CDR2 is YYREEE (reference sequence). The CDR3 sequence is 16 residues long. V was shortened by 4 bases and J by 0 bases, with 11 bases between the two germline ends. CDR3 nucleotide sequence: TGTGCCAGCAGCCTCCAGACAGGCTCCTATAATTCACCCCTCCACTTT. Protein sequence: CASSLQTGSYNSPLHF. Combining the CDR3 with reference TRBV5-4 and TRBJ1-6 gives the whole variable domain ETGVTQSPTHLIKTRGQQVTLRCSSQSGHNTVSWYQQALGQGPQFIFQYYREEENGRGNFPPRFSGLQFPNYSSELNVNALELDDSALYLCASSLQTGSYNSPLHFGNGTRLTVT.

The genes are TRBV5-1 and TRBJ1-1; perhaps TRBD1 as D (5 bases). V was trimmed by 0 bases and J by 0 bases, leaving 12 bases between them. CDR3 size: 16 residues. CDR1 and CDR2 from the germline V gene are SGHRS and YFSETQ. The CDR3: CASSLDRIPMNTEAFF. Here the CDR3 DNA reads TGCGCCAGCAGCTTGGACAGGATCCCCATGAACACTGAAGCTTTCTTT. The whole variable domain, remainder taken from reference TRBV5-1 and TRBJ1-1, is KAGVTQTPRYLIKTRGQQVTLSCSPISGHRSVSWYQQTPGQGLQFLFEYFSETQRNKGNFPGRFSGRQFSNSRSEMNVSTLELGDSALYLCASSLDRIPMNTEAFFGQGTRLTVV.

The genes are TRBV18 and TRBJ2-5; 7 nucleotides align to TRBD2. V lost 4 bases and J lost 5; bases outside the gene matches: 10. The CDR3 covers 15 residues. Per the germline V gene, CDR1 is KGHSH and CDR2 is LQKENI. In nucleotides, the CDR3 is TGTGCCAGCTCACGGGGCGTAGCGCGGGAGGAGACCCAGTACTTC. It codes for CASSRGVAREETQYF.

The rearrangement links TRBV28 to TRBJ2-7; 7 nucleotides match TRBD2. J was trimmed by 7 bases and V by 2 bases; bases with no gene match: 8. This CDR3 comprises 14 residues. Germline V CDR1 and CDR2: MDHEN, SYDVKM. The CDR3 is CASSLVGGSGEQYF. The DNA for the CDR3 is TGTGCCAGCAGTTTAGTGGGGGGGTCAGGGGAGCAGTACTTC.

This chain links TRBV5-1 with TRBJ2-1; the D gene is possibly TRBD2 (6 bases). This CDR3 comprises 15 residues. Germline CDR1 is SGHRS and CDR2 is YFSETQ. V lost 3 bases to trimming and J lost 7 bases, with 17 bases between them. CDR3 region: CASSSLGTPGNEQFF. The CDR3 region has the DNA TGCGCCAGCAGCTCGCTCGGGACTCCTGGGAATGAGCAGTTCTTC.

V and J are TRBV5-5 and TRBJ1-2; 8 bases map to TRBD1. The length of the CDR3 is 15 residues. V shed 4 bases, J shed 3 bases, and the junction held 8 bases outside the gene matches. Germline CDR1 reads SGHKS; CDR2 reads YYEKEE (reference sequence). The CDR3 nucleotides are TGTGCCAGCAGCAGAGAAGGACAGGGATACTATGGCTACACCTTC. Its translation: CASSREGQGYYGYTF.

The V gene is TRBV7-2, the J gene TRBJ2-1; TRBD2 might be the D (5 bases). The V end lost 4 bases, the J end lost 0 bases, and 13 bases lay between the germline ends. The length of the CDR3 is 16 residues. Germline loops: CDR1 SGHTA, CDR2 FQGNSA. The CDR3 DNA reads TGTGCCAGCAGCTCTAGGACTGGAAGCTCCTACAATGAGCAGTTCTTC. Amino acids: CASSSRTGSSYNEQFF.

This sequence joins TRBV24-1 and TRBJ1-2, with D perhaps TRBD1 (5 bases). The germline CDR1 and CDR2 sequences are KGHDR and SFDVKD. V was trimmed by 9 bases and J by 3 bases, leaving 16 bases between them. The CDR3 is 14 amino acids. CDR3 sequence reads: CATGGDGAYYGYTF. CDR3 coding DNA: TGTGCCACCGGGGGGGACGGAGCCTACTATGGCTACACCTTC.

The rearrangement uses TRBV27 and TRBJ1-2; D might be TRBD1 (5 bases). The germline V and J ends were trimmed by 0 bases and 0 bases, with 14 bases remaining between them. The CDR3 has 17 amino acids. The V gene's germline CDR1 is MNHEY and CDR2 SMNVEV (reference sequence). CDR3 residues: CASSLSVIDSANYGYTF. The DNA of the CDR3 is TGTGCCAGCAGTTTATCGGTGATAGACAGCGCTAACTATGGCTACACCTTC.

The rearrangement links TRBV19 to TRBJ1-5; D is possibly TRBD1 (6 bases). Germline V gene data show CDR1 as LNHDA and CDR2 as SQIVND (reference sequence). Trimming stripped 7 bases from V and 9 bases from J, with 13 bases between. This CDR3 is built from 12 residues. CDR3 DNA: TGTGCCAGTACAGCACTCAGGGGGCCCCAGCATTTT. This sequence encodes CASTALRGPQHF. Using reference TRBV19 and TRBJ1-5 for the parts outside the CDR3, the full variable domain is DGGITQSPKYLFRKEGQNVTLSCEQNLNHDAMYWYRQDPGQGLRLIYYSQIVNDFQKGDIAEGYSVSREKKESFPLTVTSAQKNPTAFYLCASTALRGPQHFGDGTRLSIL.

The chain employs TRBV3-1 (or the pseudogene TRBV3-2) and TRBJ2-1, with a tentative D call TRBD2 (6 bases). CDR3 size: 16 residues. V lost 4 bases to trimming and J lost 4 bases, with 17 bases between them. CDR1 LGHDT and CDR2 YNNKEL come from the germline V gene (reference sequence). Here the CDR3 DNA reads TGTGCCAGCAGCCCGACTAGGACCCCGCCATACAATGAGCAGTTCTTC. It codes for CASSPTRTPPYNEQFF.

This clone has just a few counts. The chain carries TRBV9 and TRBJ2-2, with TRBD1 matching 8 bases. The germline V gene encodes CDR1 SGDLS and CDR2 YYNGEE. The CDR3 consists of 13 residues. J gave up 6 bases and V 6 bases, and 4 bases lay outside the gene matches. The DNA of the CDR3 is TGTGCCAGCACACAGGGGGTCCCCGGGGAGCTGTTTTTT. Translated, it gives CASTQGVPGELFF.